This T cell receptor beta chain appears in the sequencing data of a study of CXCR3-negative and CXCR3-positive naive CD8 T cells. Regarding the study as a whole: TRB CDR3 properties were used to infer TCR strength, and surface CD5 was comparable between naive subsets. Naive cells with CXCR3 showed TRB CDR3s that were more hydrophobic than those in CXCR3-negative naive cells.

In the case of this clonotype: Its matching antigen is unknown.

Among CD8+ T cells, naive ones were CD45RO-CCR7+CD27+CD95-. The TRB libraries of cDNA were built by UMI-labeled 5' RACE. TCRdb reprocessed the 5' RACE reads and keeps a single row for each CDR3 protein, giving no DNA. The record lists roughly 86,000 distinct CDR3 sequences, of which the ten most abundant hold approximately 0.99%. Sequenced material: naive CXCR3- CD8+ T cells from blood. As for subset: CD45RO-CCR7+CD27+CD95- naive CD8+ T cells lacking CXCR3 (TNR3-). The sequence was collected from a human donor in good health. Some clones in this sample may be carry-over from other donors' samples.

CDR3 protein: CSVETGDLGGGELFF. The chain recombines TRBV29-1 with TRBJ2-2; TCRdb calls TRBD1, which cannot be checked without DNA. Germline loops: CDR1 SQVTM, CDR2 ANQGSEA. The CDR3 is 15 residues long.